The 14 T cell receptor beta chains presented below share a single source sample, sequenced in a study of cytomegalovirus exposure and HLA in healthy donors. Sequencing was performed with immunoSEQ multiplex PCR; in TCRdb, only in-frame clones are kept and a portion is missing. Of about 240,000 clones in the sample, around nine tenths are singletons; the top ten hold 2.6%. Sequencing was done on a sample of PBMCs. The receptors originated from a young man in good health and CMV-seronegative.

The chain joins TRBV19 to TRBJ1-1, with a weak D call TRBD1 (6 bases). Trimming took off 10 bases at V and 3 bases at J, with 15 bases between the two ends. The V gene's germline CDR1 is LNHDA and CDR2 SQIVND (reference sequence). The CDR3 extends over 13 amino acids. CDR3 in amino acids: CATGVGGYTEAFF. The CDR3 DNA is TGTGCCACCGGGGTTGGGGGCTACACTGAAGCTTTCTTT.

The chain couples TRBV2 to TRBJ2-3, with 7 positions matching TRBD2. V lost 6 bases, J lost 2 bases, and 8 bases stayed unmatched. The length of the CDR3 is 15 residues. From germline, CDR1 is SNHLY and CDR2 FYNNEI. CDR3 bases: TGTGCCAGCAGCCTTCTAGCGGCGAACACAGATACGCAGTATTTT. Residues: CASSLLAANTDTQYF.

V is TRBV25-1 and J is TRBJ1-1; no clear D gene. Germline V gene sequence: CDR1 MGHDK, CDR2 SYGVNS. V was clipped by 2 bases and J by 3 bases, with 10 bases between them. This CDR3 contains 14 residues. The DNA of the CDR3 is TGTGCCAGCAGTGAAACCTCGAGGGACACTGAAGCTTTCTTT. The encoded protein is CASSETSRDTEAFF.

DNA of the CDR3: TGTGCCAGCAGCTTTAGCGGGGGCGAGCAGTACTTC. Its protein is CASSFSGGEQYF. The gene calls are TRBV7-2 and TRBJ2-7, with 9 bases aligning to TRBD2. This CDR3 has 12 amino acids. Trimming at V came to 3 bases and at J to 6 bases, leaving 0 bases not matched to a gene. Germline CDR1 and CDR2: SGHTA and FQGNSA.

CDR3 nucleotide sequence: TGTGCCAGCAGCCCAACTAGCGGTGGGGAGCAGTTCTTC. This codes for CASSPTSGGEQFF. This sequence joins TRBV11-2 and TRBJ2-1; 8 bases align to TRBD2. The CDR3 totals 13 residues. CDR1 is SGHAT, CDR2 FQNNGV, per germline. V shed 5 bases, J shed 10 bases, and the junction held 7 bases outside the gene matches.

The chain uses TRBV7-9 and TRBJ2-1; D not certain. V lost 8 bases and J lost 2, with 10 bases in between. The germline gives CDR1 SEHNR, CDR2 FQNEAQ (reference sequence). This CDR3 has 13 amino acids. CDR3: CASSFRAYNEQFF. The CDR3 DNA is TGTGCCAGCTCTTTTCGGGCCTACAATGAGCAGTTCTTC.

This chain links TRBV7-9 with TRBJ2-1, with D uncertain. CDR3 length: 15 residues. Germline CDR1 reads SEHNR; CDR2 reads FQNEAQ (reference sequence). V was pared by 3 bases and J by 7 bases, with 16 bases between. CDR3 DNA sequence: TGTGCCAGCAGCTTCTCCGGTCTTGCCAGGAATGAGCAGTTCTTC. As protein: CASSFSGLARNEQFF.

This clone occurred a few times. The CDR3 here is CASSWTGSYEQYF. CDR3 DNA sequence: TGTGCCAGCAGCTGGACAGGATCCTACGAGCAGTACTTC. The rearrangement links TRBV11-2 to TRBJ2-7, with 7 nucleotides matching TRBD1. V trimming: 4 bases; J trimming: 1 base; junction bases outside the gene matches: 1. Germline CDR1 SGHAT, CDR2 FQNNGV. The CDR3 extends over 13 amino acids.

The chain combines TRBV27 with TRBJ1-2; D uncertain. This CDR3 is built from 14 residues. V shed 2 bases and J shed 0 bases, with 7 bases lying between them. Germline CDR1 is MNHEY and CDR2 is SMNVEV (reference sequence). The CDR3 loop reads CASSLTAANYGYTF. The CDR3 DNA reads TGTGCCAGCAGTTTAACAGCAGCTAACTATGGCTACACCTTC.

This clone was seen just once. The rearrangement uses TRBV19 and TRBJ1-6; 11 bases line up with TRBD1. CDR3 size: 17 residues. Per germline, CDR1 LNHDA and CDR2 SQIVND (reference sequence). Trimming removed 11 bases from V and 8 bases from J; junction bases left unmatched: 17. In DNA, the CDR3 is TGTGCCTCAAATACCCGAGGGACAGGGGGATTTCATTCACCCCTCCACTTT. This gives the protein CASNTRGTGGFHSPLHF. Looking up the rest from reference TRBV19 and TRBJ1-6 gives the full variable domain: DGGITQSPKYLFRKEGQNVTLSCEQNLNHDAMYWYRQDPGQGLRLIYYSQIVNDFQKGDIAEGYSVSREKKESFPLTVTSAQKNPTAFYLCASNTRGTGGFHSPLHFGNGTRLTVT.

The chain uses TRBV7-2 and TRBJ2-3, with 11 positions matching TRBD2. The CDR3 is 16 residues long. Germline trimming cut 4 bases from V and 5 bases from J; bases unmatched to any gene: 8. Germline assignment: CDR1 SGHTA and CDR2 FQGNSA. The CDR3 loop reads CASSSSLAGGGDTQYF. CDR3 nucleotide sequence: TGTGCCAGCAGCTCCTCTCTAGCGGGGGGTGGAGATACGCAGTATTTT.

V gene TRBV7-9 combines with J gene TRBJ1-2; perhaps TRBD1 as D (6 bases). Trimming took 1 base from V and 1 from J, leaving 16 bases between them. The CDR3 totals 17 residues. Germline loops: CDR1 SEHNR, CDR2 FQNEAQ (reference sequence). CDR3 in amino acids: CASSLGPGQELNYGYTF. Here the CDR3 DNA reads TGTGCCAGCAGCTTAGGGCCGGGACAAGAACTTAACTATGGCTACACCTTC.

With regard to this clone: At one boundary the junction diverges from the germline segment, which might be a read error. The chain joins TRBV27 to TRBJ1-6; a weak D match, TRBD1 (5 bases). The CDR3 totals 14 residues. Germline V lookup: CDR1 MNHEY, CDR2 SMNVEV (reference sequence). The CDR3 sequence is CASSYTGTRSTLHF. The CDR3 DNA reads TGTGCCAGCAGTTACACAGGTACACGTTCAACCCTCCACTTT.

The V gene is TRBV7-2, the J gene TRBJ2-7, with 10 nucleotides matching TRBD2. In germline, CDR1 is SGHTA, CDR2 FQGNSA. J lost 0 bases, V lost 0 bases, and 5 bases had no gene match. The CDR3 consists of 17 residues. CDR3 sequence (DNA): TGTGCCAGCAGCTTAGCCAATCTAGCGGGAGCCTCCTACGAGCAGTACTTC. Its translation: CASSLANLAGASYEQYF.